Listed below are T cell receptor beta chains from one sample, sequenced in a study of blood T cell repertoires in COVID-19. Measured with immunoSEQ multiplex PCR; TCRdb has only the in-frame clones, and not every one. The sample shows roughly 190,000 clones, roughly 91% of them seen only once. What was sequenced was peripheral blood. The receptors come from a man aged 40-49 years with active or convalescent COVID-19. The CDR3 runs from the conserved cysteine through the conserved F or W. A D gene is named only where the DNA matches it firmly. Expanded clones get a size class; other rows say once, few or many, or leave the size out.

size | J | D | V | DNA | CDR3
NA | TRBJ2-1 | NA | TRBV11-3 | TGTGCCAGCAGCTTAGACTCAGGGTTGGGCGATGAGCAGTTCTTC | CASSLDSGLGDEQFF
NA | TRBJ2-7 | TRBD2 | TRBV6-6 | TGTGCTTCGAGGGGACTAGCGGGAAACGAGCAGTACTTC | CASRGLAGNEQYF
NA | TRBJ1-5 | NA | TRBV2 | TGTGCCAGCAGTGACAGGCCGCACAATCAGCCCCAGCATTTT | CASSDRPHNQPQHF
NA | TRBJ1-2 | NA | TRBV6-6 | TGTGCTAGCGACCCCGGCGGACTATTTGCTGGCTACACCTTC | CASDPGGLFAGYTF
NA | TRBJ1-2 | NA | TRBV29-1 | TGCAGCGTTGACAGGGGCTACACCTTC | CSVDRGYTF
NA | TRBJ1-5 | NA | TRBV19 | TGTGCCAGTAGTATCGGTGTGGAGCAGCCCCAGCATTTT | CASSIGVEQPQHF
few | TRBJ1-3 | TRBD1 | TRBV9 | TGTGCCAGCAGCACCGGGACAGGGGGCGAAGGACTCACCATATATTTT | CASSTGTGGEGLTIYF
NA | TRBJ2-6 | NA | TRBV19 | TGTGCCAGTAGTGTGGGGCAGGGTCTCTCTGGGGCCAACGTCCTGACTTTC | CASSVGQGLSGANVLTF
NA | TRBJ2-6 | TRBD1 | TRBV11-3 | TGTGCCAGCAGCTTGAACAGGGGGCACACTGGGGCCAACGTCCTGACTTTC | CASSLNRGHTGANVLTF
NA | TRBJ2-1 | TRBD2 | TRBV7-3 | TGTGCCAGCAGCTTAGGGCTAGCGGGGGAATACAATGAGCAGTTCTTC | CASSLGLAGEYNEQFF
NA | TRBJ1-4 | NA | TRBV19 | TGTGCCAGTAGTACGGGGGTGAGTGGAAAACTGTTTTTT | CASSTGVSGKLFF
NA | TRBJ1-6 | NA | TRBV5-8 | TGTGCCACCGCTGCGGGGAATTCACCCCTCCACTTT | CATAAGNSPLHF
NA | TRBJ2-2 | NA | TRBV2 | TGTGCCAGCAGTGGCGGGACTCACACCGGGGAGCTGTTTTTT | CASSGGTHTGELFF
NA | TRBJ2-5 | TRBD2 | TRBV5-4 | TGTGCCAGCAGCTTGGCGCTACTAGCGGGGACACAAGAGACCCAGTACTTC | CASSLALLAGTQETQYF
NA | TRBJ2-5 | NA | TRBV5-1 | TGCGCCAGCAGCTTGGCCAGAGGCAATATCCAAGAGACCCAGTACTTC | CASSLARGNIQETQYF
NA | TRBJ2-5 | NA | TRBV5-4 | TGTGCCAGCAGCTTTTGGACTGAGACCCAGTACTTC | CASSFWTETQYF
NA | TRBJ1-4 | NA | TRBV5-1 | TGCGCCAGCAGCTTGGGGCTAGCGCTTTCAACTAATGAAAAACTGTTTTTT | CASSLGLALSTNEKLFF